This entry lists 28 T cell receptor beta chains sequenced from one sample in a study of shared clonotypes between healthy human individuals. CD45RO-negative cells were positively selected for CCR7, leaving out terminally differentiated effector memory CD45RA+ cells. Sequenced by immunoSEQ multiplex PCR; TCRdb stores in-frame clones only, minus some. The top ten hold about 0.11% of the sample, which has roughly 590,000 clones, about 95% seen once. Material: naive CD8+ T cells sorted from blood. These receptors originate from a woman aged 25-40 years in good health.

The rearrangement uses TRBV7-9 and TRBJ2-1; D not certain. The CDR3 runs 15 residues. The V end was cut by 1 base, the J end by 6 bases, with 13 bases between. Germline V lookup: CDR1 SEHNR, CDR2 FQNEAQ (reference sequence). The CDR3 DNA is TGTGCCAGCAGCTTAGACATTCACCCAACCAATGAGCAGTTCTTC. This gives the protein CASSLDIHPTNEQFF.

This clone was found a few times. V usage is TRBV6-5 and J usage is TRBJ1-1, with D hard to call. The germline gives CDR1 MNHEY, CDR2 SVGAGI. The CDR3 contains 16 residues. V was shortened by 0 bases and J by 0 bases, with 11 bases between the two germline ends. For the CDR3, the DNA is TGTGCCAGCAGTTACTCTTCAGCGGCCATGAACACTGAAGCTTTCTTT. It specifies CASSYSSAAMNTEAFF.

The J gene is TRBJ1-2, the V gene TRBV19, with 8 bases matching TRBD1. The CDR3 consists of 12 residues. The trim removed 9 bases at V and 3 bases at J, leaving 3 bases unmatched. Germline V gene sequence: CDR1 LNHDA, CDR2 SQIVND (reference sequence). CDR3 DNA sequence: TGTGCCAGCGGACAGGGTGACTATGGCTACACCTTC. It is translated as CASGQGDYGYTF. Combining the CDR3 with reference TRBV19 and TRBJ1-2 gives the whole variable domain DGGITQSPKYLFRKEGQNVTLSCEQNLNHDAMYWYRQDPGQGLRLIYYSQIVNDFQKGDIAEGYSVSREKKESFPLTVTSAQKNPTAFYLCASGQGDYGYTFGSGTRLTVV.

Only one count was recorded for this clone. The chain has TRBV28 and TRBJ2-7; TRBD2 might be the D (6 bases). Trimming removed 2 bases at V and 6 bases at J, with 11 bases between. The CDR3 sequence is 13 residues long. Germline V gene lookup returns CDR1 MDHEN and CDR2 SYDVKM. DNA of the CDR3: TGTGCCAGCAGTTTAGACGGGAGTATCGAGCAGTACTTC. Its protein product is CASSLDGSIEQYF. Using reference TRBV28 and TRBJ2-7 for the parts outside the CDR3, the full variable domain is DVKVTQSSRYLVKRTGEKVFLECVQDMDHENMFWYRQDPGLGLRLIYFSYDVKMKEKGDIPEGYSVSREKKERFSLILESASTNQTSMYLCASSLDGSIEQYFGPGTRLTVT.

The CDR3: CAWSHRDYTF. CDR3 bases: TGTGCCTGGAGTCACCGAGACTACACCTTC. The genes are TRBV30 and TRBJ1-2, with D unclear. This CDR3 contains 10 residues. Germline V gene lookup returns CDR1 GTSNPN and CDR2 SVGIG (reference sequence). V was pared by 2 bases and J by 10 bases, with 8 bases between.

V usage is TRBV9 and J usage is TRBJ1-4; 9 positions match TRBD1. The CDR3 extends over 14 amino acids. Germline V gives CDR1 SGDLS, CDR2 YYNGEE. J lost 7 bases, V lost 4 bases, and 5 bases had no gene match. In DNA form, the CDR3 reads TGTGCCAGCAGCCCGGGGACAGGGACTGAAAAACTGTTTTTT. Residues: CASSPGTGTEKLFF.

The chain uses TRBV5-1 and TRBJ2-6; no clear D. Germline values: CDR1 SGHRS, CDR2 YFSETQ. Trimming took off 4 bases at V and 0 bases at J, with 8 bases between the two ends. The CDR3 runs to 15 residues. CDR3 DNA: TGCGCCAGCAGCCCCGAAGGCTCTGGGGCCAACGTCCTGACTTTC. This gives the protein CASSPEGSGANVLTF.

V gene TRBV23-1 combines with J gene TRBJ2-7, with 7 nucleotides matching TRBD2. TRBV23-1 is labeled an ORF, and its function is uncertain. The CDR3 runs 13 residues. The ends lost 5 bases at V and 3 bases at J; junction bases unmatched: 4. In nucleotides, the CDR3 is TGCGCCAGCAGTGGGAGGGAGGGCTACGAGCAGTACTTC. Protein product: CASSGREGYEQYF.

This sequence joins TRBV5-6 and TRBJ2-3, with 7 bases lining up with TRBD2. The length of the CDR3 is 15 residues. CDR1 and CDR2 from the germline V gene are SGHDT and YYEEEE. V lost 1 base and J lost 7; bases outside the gene matches: 9. This CDR3 is CASSLRGLGSYTQYF. In DNA form, the CDR3 reads TGTGCCAGCAGCTTGCGAGGACTAGGATCCTATACGCAGTATTTT.

The chain joins TRBV2 to TRBJ2-3; 7 bases agree with TRBD1. The CDR3 totals 17 residues. The J segment lost 2 bases and the V segment lost 0 bases, leaving 8 bases of the junction unmatched. Germline CDR1 is SNHLY and CDR2 is FYNNEI. The DNA of the CDR3 is TGTGCCAGCAGTGAAGCGCTTTGGGACAGCAACACAGATACGCAGTATTTT. Its protein is CASSEALWDSNTDTQYF.

The chain has TRBV19 and TRBJ2-2; D is ambiguous. Trimming left V 7 bases short and J 4 bases short, with 10 bases between. CDR1 is LNHDA and CDR2 is SQIVND in the germline V gene (reference sequence). CDR3 length: 13 residues. The CDR3: CASTPGATGELFF. CDR3 DNA: TGTGCCAGTACACCGGGTGCCACCGGGGAGCTGTTTTTT.

The chain has TRBV28 and TRBJ1-2; D unresolved. The CDR3 consists of 12 residues. Trimming pared 9 bases from V and 6 bases from J, leaving 14 bases between. Germline V gives CDR1 MDHEN, CDR2 SYDVKM. DNA of the CDR3: TGTGCCAGTTTTTCGGTGTACGATGGCTACACCTTC. Protein: CASFSVYDGYTF.

CDR3 region: CASSLNPASRSQETQYF. CDR3 nucleotide sequence: TGCGCCAGCAGCCTCAATCCGGCTAGCCGGTCCCAAGAGACCCAGTACTTC. The chain carries TRBV4-1 and TRBJ2-5; tentatively, D is TRBD2 (5 bases). The germline gives CDR1 MGHRA, CDR2 YSYEKL. The CDR3 has 17 amino acids. Between the trimmed V and J ends, which lost 4 bases and 1 base, there was a span of 19 bases.

This clone has just one count. The genes are TRBV4-2 and TRBJ1-6, with D unclear. Germline-derived CDR1 and CDR2 are LGHNA and YNFKEQ. The CDR3 loop spans 15 amino acids. Trimming took off 3 bases at V and 14 bases at J, with 20 bases between the two ends. The DNA for the CDR3 is TGTGCCAGCAGCCAGCGTTATACGGGAGAGTTTTCCCTCCACTTT. Protein sequence: CASSQRYTGEFSLHF.

Written as DNA, the CDR3 is TGTGCCAGCAGATTCCTAGCGGGAGCCCATGAGCAGTTCTTC. The encoded protein is CASRFLAGAHEQFF. V usage is TRBV28 and J usage is TRBJ2-1; 10 positions match TRBD2. CDR3 length: 14 residues. From germline, CDR1 is MDHEN and CDR2 SYDVKM. The V gene end was trimmed by 6 bases and the J gene end by 8 bases; junction bases not matched to a gene: 7.

The V and J genes are TRBV10-3 and TRBJ2-7, with 8 positions matching TRBD1. Germline values: CDR1 ENHRY, CDR2 SYGVKD. CDR3 length: 16 residues. V dropped 0 bases and J dropped 0; count of bases not matched to a gene: 4. The DNA for the CDR3 is TGTGCCATCAGTGAGTCTGTGACAGGGGACTCCTACGAGCAGTACTTC. It translates to CAISESVTGDSYEQYF.

The chain is built from TRBV27 and TRBJ2-1; 7 bases are a match to TRBD2. CDR3 length: 16 residues. The V gene's germline CDR1 is MNHEY and CDR2 SMNVEV (reference sequence). V was clipped by 4 bases and J by 5 bases; unmatched bases: 11. CDR3 sequence (DNA): TGTGCCAGCAGTTCCCCCGGGACTACCGGGAACAATGAGCAGTTCTTC. Protein: CASSSPGTTGNNEQFF.

The chain uses TRBV29-1 and TRBJ1-1; D is unclear. Germline V gives CDR1 SQVTM, CDR2 ANQGSEA. CDR3 length equals 12 residues. Trimming took 8 bases from V and 1 from J, leaving 11 bases between them. CDR3 nucleotides: TGCAGCTCTGAGGGTGGGAACACTGAAGCTTTCTTT. Protein product: CSSEGGNTEAFF. The full variable domain, completed using reference TRBV29-1 and TRBJ1-1, is SAVISQKPSRDICQRGTSLTIQCQVDSQVTMMFWYRQQPGQSLTLIATANQGSEATYESGFVIDKFPISRPNLTFSTLTVSNMSPEDSSIYLCSSEGGNTEAFFGQGTRLTVV.

The V gene is TRBV13, the J gene TRBJ2-5; no definite D call. CDR3 length: 13 amino acids. Germline V gene sequence: CDR1 PRHDT, CDR2 FYEKMQ (reference sequence). Trimming pared 5 bases from V and 3 bases from J, leaving 10 bases between. CDR3 residues: CASSGRVEETQYF. The CDR3 coding sequence is TGTGCCAGCAGCGGTCGGGTGGAAGAGACCCAGTACTTC.

The chain has TRBV9 and TRBJ2-1; D perhaps matches TRBD2 (6 bases). Germline-derived CDR1 and CDR2 are SGDLS and YYNGEE. The CDR3 totals 14 residues. Trimming stripped 2 bases from V and 5 bases from J, with 11 bases between. This CDR3 is CASSVGTLHNEQFF. Here the CDR3 DNA reads TGTGCCAGCAGCGTTGGGACTCTCCACAATGAGCAGTTCTTC.

The V gene is TRBV5-1, the J gene TRBJ2-5; D possibly corresponds to TRBD1 (6 bases). The J call could be wrong; TRBJ2-7 is a better fit for the DNA end. The CDR3 has 14 amino acids. Germline V CDR1 and CDR2: SGHRS, YFSETQ. The CDR3 is CASSLGQGSYEQYF. CDR3 sequence (DNA): TGCGCCAGCAGCTTGGGGCAGGGGTCCTACGAGCAGTACTTC.

The chain carries TRBV27 and TRBJ2-7; the match to TRBD2 covers 7 bases. Per germline, CDR1 MNHEY and CDR2 SMNVEV (reference sequence). The V and J ends lost 6 bases and 6 bases, in that order; junction bases with no gene match: 8. The CDR3 runs to 13 residues. CDR3 sequence (DNA): TGTGCCAGCAGCAGCGGGACCGGCATCGAGCAGTACTTC. Translation: CASSSGTGIEQYF.

J is TRBJ1-2 and V is TRBV5-4; D remains unclear. V was shortened by 3 bases and J by 2 bases, with 5 bases between the two germline ends. Per the germline V gene, CDR1 is SGHNT and CDR2 is YYREEE (reference sequence). This CDR3 has 12 amino acids. The CDR3: CASSSMNYGYTF. In nucleotides, the CDR3 is TGTGCCAGCAGCTCGATGAACTATGGCTACACCTTC.

The chain employs TRBV19 and TRBJ1-4; D is unclear. The germline V gene has CDR1 LNHDA and CDR2 SQIVND (reference sequence). V was cut by 6 bases and J by 0 bases, with 8 bases left in between. This CDR3 region has 14 residues. The CDR3 region is CASSHHATNEKLFF. CDR3 nucleotides: TGTGCCAGTAGCCATCATGCAACTAATGAAAAACTGTTTTTT.

The genes are TRBV9 and TRBJ2-7; TRBD2 is a possible D gene (7 bases). Germline V gene lookup returns CDR1 SGDLS and CDR2 YYNGEE. V lost 3 bases to trimming and J lost 4 bases, with 17 bases between them. The CDR3 consists of 15 residues. CDR3 amino acids: CASSAGPGEGYEQYF. DNA for the CDR3: TGTGCCAGCAGCGCCGGACCAGGGGAGGGATACGAGCAGTACTTC.

V usage is TRBV4-1 and J usage is TRBJ1-4, with D possibly TRBD1 on 6 matching bases. The germline CDR1 and CDR2 sequences are MGHRA and YSYEKL. CDR3 length: 12 amino acids. Trimming pared 0 bases from V and 10 bases from J, leaving 6 bases between. The CDR3 loop reads CASSQEGGKLFF. The CDR3, as DNA: TGCGCCAGCAGCCAAGAAGGGGGAAAACTGTTTTTT.

The rearrangement uses TRBV28 and TRBJ2-1, with 9 bases that match TRBD2. The germline gives CDR1 MDHEN, CDR2 SYDVKM. CDR3 size: 15 residues. With V trimmed by 3 bases and J by 9 bases, 9 bases remained unmatched. The CDR3, as DNA: TGTGCCAGCAGTTTCTTGCGGGAGGGCTTCCTTGAGCAGTTCTTC. It is translated as CASSFLREGFLEQFF.

The V gene is TRBV13, the J gene TRBJ1-5; D uncertain. Germline loops: CDR1 PRHDT, CDR2 FYEKMQ (reference sequence). V gave up 0 bases and J gave up 5 bases, with 5 bases separating them. There are 13 residues in the CDR3. CDR3 sequence (DNA): TGTGCCAGCAGCTTAGGGCGCTATCAGCCCCAGCATTTT. It yields the protein CASSLGRYQPQHF.